This T cell receptor (beta chain) was captured in a study of CD8 T cells in ankylosing spondylitis. General study points: Blood from ankylosing spondylitis patients appeared to carry a characteristic eight-variant TCR beta motif. There was reportedly significant enrichment of clones that were disease-linked in matched ankylosing spondylitis synovial fluid.

One entry per CDR3 protein, called by TCRdb with MiXCR from the 5' RACE reads. This sample carries about 250,000 distinct CDR3 sequences, around 8% of them seen once, and the ten largest clones take more than 4%. The CDR3 is made up of 15 amino acids. The junction had 7 bases not matched to a gene; V was cut back by 1 base and J by 2 bases. Germline CDR1 is DFQATT and CDR2 is SNEGSKA (reference sequence). This clonotype has ten or more counts. Its antigen is still unknown. The sequence came from a female donor with ankylosing spondylitis or in good health (not recorded which). This chain uses TRBV20-1 with TRBJ2-5; 7 bases agree with TRBD2. Sample: blood, either unsorted or a sorted T cell fraction (not recorded which). The DNA for the CDR3 is TGCAGTGCTAGAGTCCCAGCGGGAATACAAGAGACCCAGTACTTC. This gives the protein CSARVPAGIQETQYF.